One sample yielded the 9 T cell receptor beta chains listed below, sequenced in a study of blood T cells in healthy people across ages. Through a sample-barcoded 5' primer and a J-beta primer mix, a second PCR was run for roughly 7 to 11 cycles. TCRdb analysed the 5' RACE reads with MiXCR anew, one entry per CDR3 protein. The table shows some 370,000 distinct CDR3 sequences, with 45% to 60% occurring only once. Sequenced input: blood. The receptor set was obtained from a man between 60 and 75 years old in good health.

The chain couples TRBV20-1 to TRBJ2-7; D is ambiguous. Germline loops: CDR1 DFQATT, CDR2 SNEGSKA (reference sequence). CDR3 length equals 12 residues. V was shortened by 3 bases and J by 3 bases, with 9 bases between the two germline ends. DNA of the CDR3: TGCAGTGCTAGTCCAGCCAGCTACGAGCAGTACTTC. This gives the protein CSASPASYEQYF.

This clonotype came up a few times. V and J are TRBV6-2 or TRBV6-3 and TRBJ2-7, with a tentative D call TRBD1 (6 bases). Germline CDR1 MNHEY, CDR2 SVGEGT. The CDR3 is made up of 14 amino acids. The germline V and J ends were trimmed by 7 bases and 6 bases, with 19 bases remaining between them. The CDR3 nucleotides are TGTGCCAGCACCATAGGGGTACCGACAGGCGAGCAGTACTTC. Translation gives CASTIGVPTGEQYF.

V usage is TRBV11-2 and J usage is TRBJ2-5; 10 bases fit TRBD1. The DNA end lines up better with TRBJ2-7; the J call may be wrong. The CDR3 is 15 residues long. The germline V gene encodes CDR1 SGHAT and CDR2 FQNNGV. CDR3 bases: TGTGCCAGCAGCCGCAGGACAGGGGGTACCTACGAGCAGTACTTC. Protein sequence: CASSRRTGGTYEQYF.

Of note for this clonotype: The junction differs from germline at one of its ends, possibly a read error. V and J are TRBV28 and TRBJ2-3, with D maybe TRBD2 (6 bases). Germline CDR1 reads MDHEN; CDR2 reads SYDVKM. The CDR3 sequence is 16 residues long. DNA for the CDR3: TGTGCCAGCAGTTTCTATCGACAAACTAGCACAGATGCGCAGTATTTT. The encoded protein is CASSFYRQTSTDAQYF. The variable domain in full, completed from reference TRBV28 and TRBJ2-3, reads DVKVTQSSRYLVKRTGEKVFLECVQDMDHENMFWYRQDPGLGLRLIYFSYDVKMKEKGDIPEGYSVSREKKERFSLILESASTNQTSMYLCASSFYRQTSTDAQYFGPGTRLTVL.

Only a few counts were recorded for this clonotype. The CDR3 loop is CSAELAGPNNEQFF. CDR3 nucleotide sequence: TGCAGTGCAGAACTAGCGGGACCGAACAATGAGCAGTTCTTC. The gene calls are TRBV20-1 and TRBJ2-1, with 10 bases aligning to TRBD2. The CDR3 sequence is 14 residues long. Germline V lookup: CDR1 DFQATT, CDR2 SNEGSKA (reference sequence). J was trimmed by 5 bases and V by 6 bases; bases with no gene match: 7.

This clonotype has a handful of counts. The rearrangement links TRBV10-3 to TRBJ2-7; D may match TRBD1 or TRBD2 (5 bases each). V gave up 3 bases and J gave up 0 bases, with 18 bases separating them. Germline CDR1 reads ENHRY; CDR2 reads SYGVKD. The CDR3 has 17 amino acids. CDR3 sequence (DNA): TGTGCCATCAGTGACTCGAGAGGGGCTATAGGCTCCTACGAGCAGTACTTC. Its translation is CAISDSRGAIGSYEQYF.

The chain is built from TRBV20-1 and TRBJ2-3; 8 bases fit TRBD2. Per germline, CDR1 DFQATT and CDR2 SNEGSKA (reference sequence). V was clipped by 3 bases and J by 5 bases; unmatched bases: 7. The CDR3 covers 14 residues. For the CDR3, the DNA is TGCAGTGCTAGTATTAGCGGGAAGGGAGATACGCAGTATTTT. It specifies CSASISGKGDTQYF.

The J gene is TRBJ1-4, the V gene TRBV5-5; D is uncertain. V was shortened by 1 base and J by 0 bases, with 7 bases between the two germline ends. The length of the CDR3 is 15 residues. Per germline, CDR1 SGHKS and CDR2 YYEKEE (reference sequence). CDR3 sequence: CASSLTLSTNEKLFF. The CDR3, as DNA: TGTGCCAGCAGCTTGACGTTATCAACTAATGAAAAACTGTTTTTT. Combining the CDR3 with reference TRBV5-5 and TRBJ1-4 gives the whole variable domain DAGVTQSPTHLIKTRGQQVTLRCSPISGHKSVSWYQQVLGQGPQFIFQYYEKEERGRGNFPDRFSARQFPNYSSELNVNALLLGDSALYLCASSLTLSTNEKLFFGSGTQLSVL.

The V and J genes are TRBV2 and TRBJ1-1; possible D gene TRBD1, 5 bases. V was cut by 1 base and J by 0 bases, with 15 bases left in between. Germline V CDR1 and CDR2: SNHLY, FYNNEI. The CDR3 is 17 residues long. CDR3 DNA: TGTGCCAGCAGTGAAGGGCAGGGTAGGCGAATGAACACTGAAGCTTTCTTT. Its translation is CASSEGQGRRMNTEAFF. The whole variable domain, remainder taken from reference TRBV2 and TRBJ1-1, is EPEVTQTPSHQVTQMGQEVILRCVPISNHLYFYWYRQILGQKVEFLVSFYNNEISEKSEIFDDQFSVERPDGSNFTLKIRSTKLEDSAMYFCASSEGQGRRMNTEAFFGQGTRLTVV.